This record covers a single TCR beta chain. Its matching antigen is unknown. Described time point: baseline, week 1 (first vaccination visit). Treatment of the sample: pre-vaccination baseline after standard-of-care therapy. These data come from a study of a mutant IDH1 vaccine in newly diagnosed glioma. At the level of the study: Patients were pretreated with radiotherapy, temozolomide, or both, mostly both. Findings and caveats of the study: Pseudoprogression seemed unrelated to changes in top peripheral T cell clonotypes. Overall, 80% to 95% of patients had vaccine-induced immune responses.

This CDR3 comprises 14 residues. V lost 1 base and J lost 0, with 7 bases in between. Assay used: immunoSEQ multiplex PCR; TCRdb lists only in-frame clones, some missing. The sample lists around 50,000 clones, roughly 85% occurring once. The chain couples TRBV23-1 to TRBJ2-7; no clear D gene. TRBV23-1 is treated as an ORF (open reading frame) with a function not yet certain. Sequencing was performed on PBMCs, taken from a glioma patient treated with radiotherapy, temozolomide or both. The clonotype was recovered from a man in his forties with glioma. CDR3 in DNA: TGCGCCAGCAGTCAATTGGCAGCCTCCTACGAGCAGTACTTC. This codes for CASSQLAASYEQYF.